This entry concerns a single TCR beta chain. Its antigen remains undetermined. One base away there is no much larger clone; base qualities are not given. These data originate in a study of control samples from healthy donors and cancer patients (TCRdb year 2020). Libraries were prepared through the immunoSEQ multiplex PCR assay. Sourced from immuneACCESS, this table was stored by TCRdb with only in-frame sequences that have V and J called. A share of the clones is absent; for the studies checked, an unresolved V gene accounts for under half, and the remainder has no known explanation. In this sample the table shows 90,000 or so clones, around 89% of which occur a single time. The leading ten clones occupy around 14% of the sample. The receptor was isolated from a woman aged 70-85 years in good health. The sequencing sample was made of blood.

The CDR3 reads as follows: CASSLDGNYGYTF. DNA sequence: TGTGCCAGCAGCTTAGACGGTAACTATGGCTACACCTTC. The rearrangement joined TRBV11-2 to TRBJ1-2, with the D gene too uncertain to name. The trim is 0 bases for V and 1 base for J, with a gap of 3 bases between the germline ends. The CDR3 numbers 13 residues from cysteine through phenylalanine. Left in the record is the CDR3 DNA by itself, 39 bases read in frame from the first base. In the germline V gene, CDR1 corresponds to SGHAT and CDR2 to FQNNGV.